This entry lists 21 T cell receptor beta chains sequenced from one sample in a study of T cells in Graves' hyperthyroidism and ophthalmopathy. It was RNA transcripts that yielded the amplified TCR beta CDR3 regions. First-round RT-PCR of the TCR CDR3 relied on the HTBI primer set. TCRdb redid the calling of the multiplex PCR reads with MiXCR, one entry per CDR3 protein. The sample has approximately 210,000 distinct CDR3 sequences; approximately 17% are singletons. The specimen sequenced was blood. The receptors were gathered from a man aged 50 or older with Graves' hyperthyroidism.

V gene TRBV12-3 or TRBV12-4 combines with J gene TRBJ2-7, with 7 bases lining up with TRBD1. The CDR3 has 14 amino acids. V shed 6 bases, J shed 4 bases, and the junction held 9 bases outside the gene matches. The CDR3 sequence is CASSPPDRVYEQYF. The CDR3 DNA reads as TGTGCCAGCAGCCCGCCCGACAGGGTTTACGAGCAGTACTTC.

This clonotype was seen ten or more times. This chain links TRBV7-9 with TRBJ2-7; 14 positions agree with TRBD2. This CDR3 contains 16 residues. Germline V lookup: CDR1 SEHNR, CDR2 FQNEAQ (reference sequence). V lost 5 bases, J lost 6 bases, and 9 bases stayed unmatched. Here the CDR3 reads CASSLRGLAGVREQYF. In DNA form, the CDR3 reads TGTGCCAGCAGCCTTAGGGGACTAGCGGGAGTGCGCGAGCAGTACTTC.

This clonotype has only a few counts. The gene calls are TRBV6-1 and TRBJ1-5; TRBD1 matches 7 bases. Germline V gene lookup returns CDR1 MNHNS and CDR2 SASEGT. Trimming removed 6 bases from V and 5 bases from J; junction bases left unmatched: 10. The CDR3 has 15 amino acids. The CDR3 nucleotides are TGTGCCAGCAGGAGAGGACAGGATCATGATCAGCCCCAGCATTTT. Translated: CASRRGQDHDQPQHF.

This clonotype was detected many times. The chain recombines TRBV7-9 with TRBJ2-5, with 12 bases that match TRBD2. The CDR3 is made up of 16 amino acids. V lost 2 bases, J lost 4 bases, and 5 bases stayed unmatched. Germline values: CDR1 SEHNR, CDR2 FQNEAQ (reference sequence). The CDR3 coding sequence is TGTGCCAGCAGCTTAAGACTAGCGGGAGTGGGAGAGACCCAGTACTTC. Its protein is CASSLRLAGVGETQYF.

This clonotype has ten or more counts. The chain is built from TRBV24-1 and TRBJ1-5; a possible D gene is TRBD1 (6 bases). The V end lost 3 bases, the J end lost 1 base, and 12 bases lay between the germline ends. Germline assignment: CDR1 KGHDR and CDR2 SFDVKD. CDR3 size: 16 residues. CDR3 DNA: TGTGCCACCAGTGATCCACTACAGGGAAGCAATCAGCCCCAGCATTTT. Translating gives CATSDPLQGSNQPQHF.

This clonotype occurred many times. The chain recombines TRBV18 with TRBJ2-7, with D perhaps being TRBD1 or TRBD2 (6 bases each). The CDR3 is made up of 16 amino acids. The ends were cut back, 2 bases at V and 2 bases at J, with 16 bases in the middle. Germline CDR1 and CDR2: KGHSH and LQKENI. CDR3 loop: CASSPKGGTLAYEQYF. The CDR3 nucleotides read TGTGCCAGCTCACCAAAGGGCGGGACACTCGCCTACGAGCAGTACTTC.

This clonotype has ten or more counts. The V gene is TRBV6-1, the J gene TRBJ2-1; 8 bases map to TRBD1. The CDR3 consists of 16 residues. CDR1 is MNHNS and CDR2 is SASEGT in the germline V gene. The V and J ends lost 1 base and 1 base, in that order; junction bases with no gene match: 3. The CDR3 DNA is TGTGCCAGCAGTGAAGACACAGGGGGGTCCTACAATGAGCAGTTCTTC. Its protein is CASSEDTGGSYNEQFF.

This clonotype has a count of ten or more. The chain has TRBV6-2 or TRBV6-3 and TRBJ2-6; D not certain. The germline CDR1 and CDR2 sequences are MNHEY and SVGEGT. Between the trimmed V and J ends, which lost 4 bases and 0 bases, there was a span of 7 bases. The CDR3 is made up of 15 amino acids. DNA of the CDR3: TGTGCCAGCAGTTCGTCGCGCTCTGGGGCCAACGTCCTGACTTTC. This encodes CASSSSRSGANVLTF.

As for this clonotype: This clone may be a read error of a much larger clone one base away. The V and J genes are TRBV29-1 and TRBJ2-5; the D is unclear. Trimming took 0 bases from V and 4 from J, leaving 15 bases between them. The CDR3 totals 15 residues. Looked up from germline, CDR1 is SQVTM and CDR2 is ANQGSEA. The CDR3 DNA is TGCAGCGTTGAAGAGAATGGCGGCCCGAGAGAGACCCAGTACTTC. This translates into CSVEENGGPRETQYF.

There are many counts of this clonotype. V gene TRBV13 combines with J gene TRBJ1-1; tentatively, D is TRBD1 (6 bases). CDR3 size: 13 residues. Trimming stripped 4 bases from V and 3 bases from J, with 9 bases between. Germline V gene sequence: CDR1 PRHDT, CDR2 FYEKMQ (reference sequence). This CDR3 reads CASSSQGYTEAFF. The DNA for the CDR3 is TGTGCCAGCAGCTCGCAGGGGTACACTGAAGCTTTCTTT.

In its sample, this clonotype was seen a few times. The J gene is TRBJ2-3, the V gene TRBV10-3; the D is unclear. Trimming removed 5 bases at V and 4 bases at J, with 13 bases between. The CDR3 loop spans 14 amino acids. Germline-derived CDR1 and CDR2 are ENHRY and SYGVKD. This CDR3 reads CAISFSSGPDTQYF. The CDR3 DNA reads as TGTGCCATCAGTTTCTCATCAGGCCCAGATACGCAGTATTTT.

This clonotype was detected ten times or more. This chain joins TRBV4-1 and TRBJ1-1; TRBD1 is a possible D gene (5 bases). The germline V gene has CDR1 MGHRA and CDR2 YSYEKL. The CDR3 runs to 12 residues. V lost 1 base, J lost 11 bases, and 11 bases lay in between. This chain's CDR3 is CASSQAGGWAFF. CDR3 coding DNA: TGCGCCAGCAGCCAAGCGGGGGGGTGGGCTTTCTTT.

The genes are TRBV27 and TRBJ2-1; D is unresolved. The germline gives CDR1 MNHEY, CDR2 SMNVEV (reference sequence). This CDR3 is built from 15 residues. Trimming pared 4 bases from V and 2 bases from J, leaving 12 bases between. CDR3 sequence: CASSSPLSPYNEQFF. The DNA for the CDR3 is TGTGCCAGCAGTTCCCCCTTGAGCCCCTACAATGAGCAGTTCTTC.

This sequence joins TRBV28 and TRBJ1-2; no definite D call. V lost 5 bases, J lost 7 bases, and 17 bases lay in between. CDR1 and CDR2 (germline): MDHEN, SYDVKM. CDR3 length: 14 amino acids. CDR3 DNA sequence: TGTGCCAGCAGTCCCCCCGGCTTGGGCTCTGGCTACACCTTC. Translation gives CASSPPGLGSGYTF.

This clonotype was seen a few times. The chain recombines TRBV10-3 with TRBJ1-3; no definite D call. The CDR3 loop spans 13 amino acids. The V gene lost 7 bases and the J gene lost 0 bases, with 7 bases spanning the gap. Germline V lookup: CDR1 ENHRY, CDR2 SYGVKD. The CDR3 DNA is TGTGCCATCAAAGGCAGCTCTGGAAACACCATATATTTT. This codes for CAIKGSSGNTIYF.

The rearrangement joins TRBV5-1 to TRBJ2-1; no firm D call. The CDR3 extends over 13 amino acids. V shed 0 bases and J shed 7 bases, with 8 bases lying between them. Germline V gene sequence: CDR1 SGHRS, CDR2 YFSETQ. The chain's CDR3 is CASSLVSTNEQFF. CDR3 in DNA: TGCGCCAGCAGCTTGGTGTCCACGAATGAGCAGTTCTTC.

With regard to this clonotype: This may be a read error, as it is one base from a much larger clone. The rearrangement uses TRBV12-3 or TRBV12-4 and TRBJ1-5; no definite D call. This CDR3 has 14 amino acids. V shed 3 bases and J shed 9 bases, with 15 bases lying between them. As DNA, the CDR3 is TGTGCCAGCAGTTTGAGGTCAATCCGGTCGCCCCAGCATTTT. Residues: CASSLRSIRSPQHF.

The table lists this clonotype with many counts. The chain carries TRBV24-1 and TRBJ2-1; 14 nucleotides align to TRBD2. Losses at the gene ends were 11 bases for V and 1 base for J; bases not matched to a gene: 6. This CDR3 comprises 16 residues. In germline, CDR1 is KGHDR, CDR2 SFDVKD. This chain's CDR3 is CANGTSGRGSYNEQFF. The DNA for the CDR3 is TGTGCCAACGGGACTAGCGGGAGAGGGTCCTACAATGAGCAGTTCTTC.

Many counts were recorded for this clonotype. The V gene is TRBV12-3 or TRBV12-4, the J gene TRBJ1-1; D remains unclear. This CDR3 is built from 14 residues. The V and J ends lost 1 base and 2 bases respectively, with 8 bases between them. Written as DNA, the CDR3 is TGTGCCAGCAGTTTAGACGTGGGAAACACTGAAGCTTTCTTT. The encoded protein is CASSLDVGNTEAFF.

In this sample, this clonotype turned up many times. The rearrangement links TRBV11-2 to TRBJ2-5, with 7 positions matching TRBD2. The V gene's germline CDR1 is SGHAT and CDR2 FQNNGV. The CDR3 loop spans 15 amino acids. V dropped 1 base and J dropped 2; count of bases not matched to a gene: 4. CDR3 sequence (DNA): TGTGCCAGCAGCTTAGGGGGGGGAGCACAAGAGACCCAGTACTTC. Its protein is CASSLGGGAQETQYF.

In this sample, this clonotype turned up a few times. This chain links TRBV9 with TRBJ2-1, with TRBD1 matching 7 bases. V gave up 3 bases and J gave up 5 bases; unmatched junction bases: 5. Per the germline V gene, CDR1 is SGDLS and CDR2 is YYNGEE. The length of the CDR3 is 14 residues. CDR3 residues: CASSGQGFHNEQFF. The CDR3 DNA sequence: TGTGCCAGCAGCGGACAGGGTTTCCACAATGAGCAGTTCTTC.